Included here is one T cell receptor (beta chain) sequence, with context. Per the original data handling: Amplifying reference gene primers gave estimates of nucleated cell counts. Sequencing was performed with immunoSEQ multiplex PCR; in TCRdb, only in-frame clones are kept and a portion is missing. V, J and clone size derive from that table, while D and trimming were established from the DNA sequence. The table records roughly 98,000 clones, 92% of them present only once. This record belongs to a study of blood T cell repertoires in COVID-19. In the study overall: Whether acute or convalescent, the COVID-19 samples came from the United States, Italy and Spain. Sources were T cells, B-cell-depleted T cells, or PBMCs; the material itself was cDNA or gDNA.

The CDR3 length is 17 residues. V lost 4 bases to trimming and J lost 3 bases, with 22 bases between them. Per the germline V gene, CDR1 is SGHTA and CDR2 is FQGNSA. Sequenced input: peripheral blood. The rearrangement joins TRBV7-2 to TRBJ2-7; weak D call: TRBD2 (5 bases). The sequence came from an older woman with active COVID-19. CDR3 protein: CASSSPTEGSSRYEQYF. The DNA of the CDR3 is TGTGCCAGCAGCTCGCCTACAGAGGGTTCATCCCGCTACGAGCAGTACTTC.